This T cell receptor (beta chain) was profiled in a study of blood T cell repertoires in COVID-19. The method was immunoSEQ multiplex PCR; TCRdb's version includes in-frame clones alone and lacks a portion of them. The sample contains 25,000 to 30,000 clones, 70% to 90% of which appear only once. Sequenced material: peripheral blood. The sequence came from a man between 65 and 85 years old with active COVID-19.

The CDR3 loop is CASSVGPQISGNTIYF. CDR3 in DNA: TGTGCCAGCAGCGTAGGCCCGCAGATCTCTGGAAACACCATATATTTT. The chain couples TRBV9 to TRBJ1-3, with D hard to call. CDR3 length: 16 amino acids. Germline V gives CDR1 SGDLS, CDR2 YYNGEE. The V end lost 0 bases, the J end lost 0 bases, and 10 bases lay between the germline ends.